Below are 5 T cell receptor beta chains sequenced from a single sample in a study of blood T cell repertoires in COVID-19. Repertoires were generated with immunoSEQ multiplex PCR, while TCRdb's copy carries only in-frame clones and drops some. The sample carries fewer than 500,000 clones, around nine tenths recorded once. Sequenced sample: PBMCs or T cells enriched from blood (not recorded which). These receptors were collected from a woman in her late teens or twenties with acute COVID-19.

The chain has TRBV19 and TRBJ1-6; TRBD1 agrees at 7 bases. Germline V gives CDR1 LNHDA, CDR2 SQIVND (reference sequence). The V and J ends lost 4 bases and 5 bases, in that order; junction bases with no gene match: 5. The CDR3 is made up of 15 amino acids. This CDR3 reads CASSRKTGNNSPLHF. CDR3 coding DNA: TGTGCCAGTAGTAGAAAGACAGGGAATAATTCACCCCTCCACTTT.

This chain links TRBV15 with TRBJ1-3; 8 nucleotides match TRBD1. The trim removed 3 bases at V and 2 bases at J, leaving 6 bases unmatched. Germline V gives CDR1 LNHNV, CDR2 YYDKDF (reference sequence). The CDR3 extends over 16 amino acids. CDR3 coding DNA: TGTGCCACCAGCAGTTCTACGACAGGGGCTGGAAACACCATATATTTT. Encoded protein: CATSSSTTGAGNTIYF.

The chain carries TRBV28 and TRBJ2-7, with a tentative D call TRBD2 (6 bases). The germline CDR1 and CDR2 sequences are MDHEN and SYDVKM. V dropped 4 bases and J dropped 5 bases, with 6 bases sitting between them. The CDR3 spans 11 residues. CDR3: CASSSGDEQYF. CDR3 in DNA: TGTGCCAGCAGTTCGGGGGACGAGCAGTACTTC.

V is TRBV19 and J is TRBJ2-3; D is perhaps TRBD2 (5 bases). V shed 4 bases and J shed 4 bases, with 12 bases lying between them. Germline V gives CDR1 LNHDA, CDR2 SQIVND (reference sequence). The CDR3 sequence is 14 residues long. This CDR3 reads CASSTIGGPDTQYF. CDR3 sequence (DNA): TGTGCCAGTAGTACTATTGGAGGCCCAGATACGCAGTATTTT. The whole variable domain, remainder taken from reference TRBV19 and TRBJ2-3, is DGGITQSPKYLFRKEGQNVTLSCEQNLNHDAMYWYRQDPGQGLRLIYYSQIVNDFQKGDIAEGYSVSREKKESFPLTVTSAQKNPTAFYLCASSTIGGPDTQYFGPGTRLTVL.

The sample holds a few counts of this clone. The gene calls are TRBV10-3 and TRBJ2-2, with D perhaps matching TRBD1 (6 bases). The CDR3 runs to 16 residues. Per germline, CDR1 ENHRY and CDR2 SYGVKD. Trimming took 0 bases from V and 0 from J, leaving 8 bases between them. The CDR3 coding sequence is TGTGCCATCAGTGAGTCGGGGACACCGAACACCGGGGAGCTGTTTTTT. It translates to CAISESGTPNTGELFF.